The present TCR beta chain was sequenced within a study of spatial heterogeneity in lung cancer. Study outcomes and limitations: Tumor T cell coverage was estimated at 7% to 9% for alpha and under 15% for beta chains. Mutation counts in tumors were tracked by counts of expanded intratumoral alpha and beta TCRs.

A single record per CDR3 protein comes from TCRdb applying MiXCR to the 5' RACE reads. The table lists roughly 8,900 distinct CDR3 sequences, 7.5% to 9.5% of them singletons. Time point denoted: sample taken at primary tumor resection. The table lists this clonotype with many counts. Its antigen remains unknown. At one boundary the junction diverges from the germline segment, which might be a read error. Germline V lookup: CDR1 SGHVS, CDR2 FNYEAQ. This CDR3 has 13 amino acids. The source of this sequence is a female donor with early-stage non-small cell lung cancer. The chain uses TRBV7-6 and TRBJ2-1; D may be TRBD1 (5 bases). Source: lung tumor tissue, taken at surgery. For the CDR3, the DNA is TGTGCCAGCAGCTTAGTCGAAGGACATCCCTTGGTCTTC. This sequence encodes CASSLVEGHPLVF.